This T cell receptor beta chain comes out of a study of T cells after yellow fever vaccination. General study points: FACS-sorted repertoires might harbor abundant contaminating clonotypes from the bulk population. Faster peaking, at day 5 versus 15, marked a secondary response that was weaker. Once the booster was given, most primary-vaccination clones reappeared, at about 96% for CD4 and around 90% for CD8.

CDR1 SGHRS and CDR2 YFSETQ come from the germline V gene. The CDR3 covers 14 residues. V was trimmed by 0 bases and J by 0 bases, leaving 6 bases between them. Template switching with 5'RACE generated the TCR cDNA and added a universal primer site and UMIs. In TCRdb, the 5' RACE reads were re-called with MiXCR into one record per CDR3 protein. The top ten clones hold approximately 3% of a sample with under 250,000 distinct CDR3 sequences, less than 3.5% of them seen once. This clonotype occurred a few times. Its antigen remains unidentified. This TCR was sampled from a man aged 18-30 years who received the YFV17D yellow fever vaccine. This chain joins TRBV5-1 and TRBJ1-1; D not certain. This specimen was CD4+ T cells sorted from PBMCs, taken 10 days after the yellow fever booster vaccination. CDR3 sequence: CASSLAPLNTEAFF. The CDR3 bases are TGCGCCAGCAGCTTGGCCCCTTTGAACACTGAAGCTTTCTTT.